This T cell receptor beta chain was obtained from a study of T cell responses to AZD1222 COVID-19 vaccine (dated by TCRdb to 2020 to 2022). About the full investigation: AZD1222 recipients with second doses at about 4 weeks or about 12 weeks were pooled, because spike-specific TCR depth and breadth did not differ between schedules. Enrollment into the trials was organized by age into subgroups of 18-55, 56-69 and 70-plus years, and those subgroups contained approximately 160, 26 and 62 TCR-sequenced participants, respectively. A total of under 250 trial participants underwent TCR sequencing, of whom some 200 had received two doses of AZD1222 and approximately 26 had received two doses of the MenACWY control vaccine. Paper-wide results and their limitations: In the small 56-69-year group, the increase in depth fell short of significance, most likely because of low power. A significant rise in spike-specific TCR breadth and depth was observed after two AZD1222 doses relative to day 0 and relative to MenACWY recipients. Nearly half of unique spike-specific TCRs reportedly recognized epitopes outside regions mutated in the B.1.351 and B.1.1.7 variants. Because no samples from the day 14 peak response were available, repertoires could be characterized only after the peak T cell response. Most participants were white British and females outnumbered males, and the authors suggested that clonal diversity may have been underestimated. The vaccine-associated CD4 TCRs covered the entire spike protein, and the dominant responses fell in regions 160-218 and 743-854. Only a handful of AZD1222 recipients were SARS-CoV-2 seropositive at baseline, limiting conclusions about previously exposed vaccinees.

The time point label, as the study defines it: baseline before first vaccination. Samples from vaccinated people were obtained from the UK trials COV001 and COV002, which included a single-blind randomized controlled phase 2/3 trial of AZD1222 (ChAdOx1 nCoV-19) in healthy adults. For TCRbeta chain sequencing, PBMC samples from trial participants were taken at day 0 and at day 28 after the second dose. The CDR3 contains 13 residues, cysteine and phenylalanine counted. Only the CDR3 portion is preserved as DNA: 39 bases, with reading frame beginning at the first base. A distance of 13 bases separates the germline ends of V and J, which lose 0 bases and 8 bases respectively. Via the germline V gene, CDR1 is SQVTM and CDR2 ANQGSEA. Remarks on this clone: It has no known antigen specificity. No qualities accompany the bases; no much larger clone lies one base away.

The CDR3 regions of human TCRbeta chains were analyzed by immunosequencing. In the authors' own workflow: TCRs in the repertoires were matched against a reference library of SARS-CoV-2-specific TCRs that had been generated with the MIRA antigen-specificity platform. Breadth was defined as the fraction of unique TCRs that were SARS-CoV-2-associated. Depth was defined as the fraction of total T cells that were SARS-CoV-2-associated. Each spike-specific TCR was assigned to its reactive spike region and to a CD4 or CD8 class using the MIRA data. Log10-transformed breadth and depth values were compared by one-way ANOVA with Sidak's multiple comparisons tests. TCRdb mirrors the immuneACCESS table, restricted to in-frame sequences. Some clones are absent from its copies; in checked studies, under half trace to an unresolved V gene, and the reason for the others is unknown. V and J calls and clone size are as listed in that table; D and trimming were resolved from the DNA. Counted in this sample were about 60,000 clones; around 83% of them appeared once. Of the sample, over 15% falls within the top ten clones.

This sequence was found in an adult in good health. The sequence is built from TRBV29-1 and TRBJ1-2; the D gene cannot be named for sure. The sample in question was peripheral blood, obtained on day 0 of AZD1222 vaccination. The DNA reads as follows: TGCAGCGTTGAAGATCTCCGCCGAGGGGGCTACACCTTC. This gives the protein CSVEDLRRGGYTF.